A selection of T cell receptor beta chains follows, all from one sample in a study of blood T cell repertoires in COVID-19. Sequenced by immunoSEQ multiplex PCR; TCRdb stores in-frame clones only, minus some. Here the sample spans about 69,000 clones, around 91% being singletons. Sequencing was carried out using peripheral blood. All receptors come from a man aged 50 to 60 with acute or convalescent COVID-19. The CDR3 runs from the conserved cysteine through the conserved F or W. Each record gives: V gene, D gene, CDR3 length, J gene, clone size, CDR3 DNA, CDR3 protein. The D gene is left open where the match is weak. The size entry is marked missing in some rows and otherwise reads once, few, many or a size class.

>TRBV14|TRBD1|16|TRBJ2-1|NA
TGTGCCAGCAGCCGATCCGGGGACAGGGGTAGGAATGAGCAGTTCTTC
CASSRSGDRGRNEQFF
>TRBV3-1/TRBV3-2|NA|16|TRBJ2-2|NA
TGTGCCAGCAGCCAAGGAACTAGCCCGAACACCGGGGAGCTGTTTTTT
CASSQGTSPNTGELFF
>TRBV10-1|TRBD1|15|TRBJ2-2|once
TGCGCCAGCAGCGGGGACAGATTGGGCACCGGGGAGCTGTTTTTT
CASSGDRLGTGELFF
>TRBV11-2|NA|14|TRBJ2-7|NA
TGTGCCAGCAGCTTAGAACTTAACTCCTACGAGCAGTACTTC
CASSLELNSYEQYF
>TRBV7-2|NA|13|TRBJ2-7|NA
TGTGCCAGCAGCGGTGGGGCACACTACGAGCAGTACTTC
CASSGGAHYEQYF
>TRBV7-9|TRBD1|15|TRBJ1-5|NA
TGTGCCAGCAGCTTGGATGGACAGGGTAACCAGCCCCAGCATTTT
CASSLDGQGNQPQHF
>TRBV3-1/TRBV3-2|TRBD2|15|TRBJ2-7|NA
TGTGCCACCCGGGGACTAGCGGGAGGCACCTACGAGCAGTACTTC
CATRGLAGGTYEQYF
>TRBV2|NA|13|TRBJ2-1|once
TGTGCCAGCAGTCTCGCAGGGATAAATGAGCAGTTCTTC
CASSLAGINEQFF
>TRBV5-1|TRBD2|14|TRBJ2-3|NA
TGCGCCAGCAGCTTGGGAGGACTAGCAGATACGCAGTATTTT
CASSLGGLADTQYF
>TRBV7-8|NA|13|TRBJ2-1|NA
TGTGCCAGCAGCTTAGAGGTGGACAGTGAGCAGTTCTTC
CASSLEVDSEQFF
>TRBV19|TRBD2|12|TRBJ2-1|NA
TGTGCCAGTAGTATTATTAGCGGGAAGCAGTTCTTC
CASSIISGKQFF
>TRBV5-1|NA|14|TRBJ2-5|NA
TGCGCCAGCAGCACCCAGGGGGGTAAAGAGACCCAGTACTTC
CASSTQGGKETQYF
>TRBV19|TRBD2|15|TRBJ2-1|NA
TGTGCCAGTATAGGGCGAGGGACTAGAAACAATGAGCAGTTCTTC
CASIGRGTRNNEQFF
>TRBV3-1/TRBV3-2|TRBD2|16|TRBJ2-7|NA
TGTGCCAGCAGCCAAGTAGGGACTAGGAGTTGGAACGAGCAGTACTTC
CASSQVGTRSWNEQYF
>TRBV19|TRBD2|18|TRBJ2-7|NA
TGTGCCAGTAGTACAAAGAGCCCTAGCGGGGGTTACTCCTACGAGCAGTACTTC
CASSTKSPSGGYSYEQYF
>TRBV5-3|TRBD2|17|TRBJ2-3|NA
TGTGCCAGAAGCTCCCGACTAGCGATTAACCGGACAGATACGCAGTATTTT
CARSSRLAINRTDTQYF
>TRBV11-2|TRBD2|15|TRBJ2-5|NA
TGTGCCAGCAGCTTAGGGTGGACTAGCGGTGTGACCCAGTACTTC
CASSLGWTSGVTQYF
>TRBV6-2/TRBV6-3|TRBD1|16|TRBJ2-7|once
TGTGCCAGCAGTAACCCTAGGGGCAGGGGGCTGGATGAGCAGTACTTC
CASSNPRGRGLDEQYF
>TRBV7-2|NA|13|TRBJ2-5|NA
TGTGCCAGCAGCTGGCCGGGATGGGAGACCCAGTACTTC
CASSWPGWETQYF
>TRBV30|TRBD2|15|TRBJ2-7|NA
TGTGCCTGGAGTGTACTCGCGGGAGTAACAGGCGAGCAGTACTTC
CAWSVLAGVTGEQYF
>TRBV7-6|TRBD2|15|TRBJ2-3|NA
TGTGCCAGCGCCCAGCTAGCGGGAGACACAGATACGCAGTATTTT
CASAQLAGDTDTQYF
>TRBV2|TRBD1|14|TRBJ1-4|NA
TGTGCCAGCAGGACCGGACAGGGGGCGGGAAAACTGTTTTTT
CASRTGQGAGKLFF
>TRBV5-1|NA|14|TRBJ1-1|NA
TGCGCCAGCAGCTTAAAGGGGGTTAACACTGAAGCTTTCTTT
CASSLKGVNTEAFF
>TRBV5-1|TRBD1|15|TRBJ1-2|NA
TGCGCCAGCAGCACAGGGACAGGGGCTAACTATGGCTACACCTTC
CASSTGTGANYGYTF
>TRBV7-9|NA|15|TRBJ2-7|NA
TGTGCCAGCAGCTTAGAGTCTAGCTTCTCCTACGAGCAGTACTTC
CASSLESSFSYEQYF
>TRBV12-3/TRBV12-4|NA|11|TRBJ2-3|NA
TGTGCCAGCAGGAGGTGGGATACGCAGTATTTT
CASRRWDTQYF
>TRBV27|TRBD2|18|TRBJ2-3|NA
TGTGCCAGCAGTTTATCGGGACTAGCGGGACGGCGCACAGATACGCAGTATTTT
CASSLSGLAGRRTDTQYF
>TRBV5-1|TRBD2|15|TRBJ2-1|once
TGCGCCAGCAGCTTGGGGGTGGGACTAGTCGTTGAGCAGTTCTTC
CASSLGVGLVVEQFF
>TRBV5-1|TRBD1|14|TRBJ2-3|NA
TGCGCCAGCAGCATAGGACAGGAAGGAGATACGCAGTATTTT
CASSIGQEGDTQYF
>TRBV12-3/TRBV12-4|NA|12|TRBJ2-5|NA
TGTGCCAGCAGTTTATCTTCCTTCGTCCAGTACTTC
CASSLSSFVQYF
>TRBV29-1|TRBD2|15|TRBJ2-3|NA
TGCAGCGCTGTCCCAGCGGGGACTAGCACAGATACGCAGTATTTT
CSAVPAGTSTDTQYF
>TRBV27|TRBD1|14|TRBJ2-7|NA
TGTGCCAGCAGTTTCGTACAGGGGATCTACGAGCAGTACTTC
CASSFVQGIYEQYF
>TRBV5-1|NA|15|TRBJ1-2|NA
TGCGCCAGCAGCTTCAGCGGGGTGCGGGACTATGGCTACACCTTC
CASSFSGVRDYGYTF
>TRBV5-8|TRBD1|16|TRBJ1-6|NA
TGTGCCAGCACCCAGGGACAGGGGGCGAATAGGTCACCCCTCCACTTT
CASTQGQGANRSPLHF
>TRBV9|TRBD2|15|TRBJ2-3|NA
TGTGCCAGCGCTATGGCTAGCGGAAGATCAGATACGCAGTATTTT
CASAMASGRSDTQYF
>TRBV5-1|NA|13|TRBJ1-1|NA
TGCGCCAGCAGCTTCACAGTGAACACTGAAGCTTTCTTT
CASSFTVNTEAFF
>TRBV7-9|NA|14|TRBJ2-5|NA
TGTGCCAGCAGCTTAGCAGACGGGTCCGGGACCCAGTACTTC
CASSLADGSGTQYF
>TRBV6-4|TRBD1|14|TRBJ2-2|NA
TGTGCCAGCAGTGACTTACAGGGGTACGGGGAGCTGTTTTTT
CASSDLQGYGELFF
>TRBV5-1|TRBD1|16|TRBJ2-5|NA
TGCGCCAGCAGCTTGGCCGGGACAGGGGTCCAAGAGACCCAGTACTTC
CASSLAGTGVQETQYF
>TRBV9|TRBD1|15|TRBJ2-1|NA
TGTGCCAGCAGCCCCTCGGACAGGGGGGACAATGAGCAGTTCTTC
CASSPSDRGDNEQFF
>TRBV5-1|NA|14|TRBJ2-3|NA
TGCGCCAGCAGCTACGGGTCCCCTGCAGATACGCAGTATTTT
CASSYGSPADTQYF
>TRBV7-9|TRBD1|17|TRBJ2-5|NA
TGTGCCAGCAGCTCCCCCCCCGGGACAGGGAATGGAGAGACCCAGTACTTC
CASSSPPGTGNGETQYF
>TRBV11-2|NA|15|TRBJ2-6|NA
TGTGCCAGCAGCTTAGGTTCTACTGGGGCCAACGTCCTGACTTTC
CASSLGSTGANVLTF
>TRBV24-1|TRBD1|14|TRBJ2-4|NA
TGTGCCACCTCCCCTACAGGGGGCGAAAACATTCAGTACTTC
CATSPTGGENIQYF
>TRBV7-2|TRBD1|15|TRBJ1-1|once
TGTGCCAGCAGCTTATGGGGACAGGGGACAACTGAAGCTTTCTTT
CASSLWGQGTTEAFF
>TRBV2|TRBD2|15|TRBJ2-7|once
TGTGCCAGCACTCCAGGACTAGCGGGAGGATGGGAGCAGTACTTC
CASTPGLAGGWEQYF